The clone carrying this T cell receptor beta chain was detected only a few times. The CDR3 contains 15 residues. J lost 7 bases, V lost 0 bases, and 6 bases had no gene match. Germline V gene data show CDR1 as LNHNV and CDR2 as YYDKDF (reference sequence). This sample was included in a study of blood T cell repertoires in COVID-19. Background on the study: The analysed material was cDNA or gDNA that came from T cells, B-cell-depleted T cells, or PBMCs.

Produced via immunoSEQ multiplex PCR; TCRdb's table is partial and in-frame only. The sample records under 200,000 clones, roughly 80% being singletons. The chain couples TRBV15 to TRBJ1-5; the match to TRBD1 covers 7 bases. This TCR was recovered from a woman between 35 and 50 years old with acute COVID-19. The sample was PBMCs or T cells enriched from blood (not recorded which). The CDR3 coding sequence is TGTGCCACCAGCAGAGATACAGGGGTAGGACAGCCCCAGCATTTT. Translated: CATSRDTGVGQPQHF.